The 2 T cell receptor beta chains below come from one sample, sequenced in a study of blood T cell repertoires in COVID-19. Method: immunoSEQ multiplex PCR; TCRdb's copy keeps in-frame clones and lacks some. Among 250,000 or so clones, about 85% were seen once, and the ten largest hold 3%. The specimen was peripheral blood. These receptors were obtained from a man younger than 30 with active or convalescent COVID-19.

The chain couples TRBV10-2 to TRBJ1-1; D is unresolved. This CDR3 spans 14 amino acids. The V gene's germline CDR1 is WSHSY and CDR2 SAAADI. V lost 10 bases and J lost 0, with 15 bases in between. CDR3 sequence reads: CATRQTTMNTEAFF. The CDR3 nucleotides are TGCGCCACCCGGCAGACTACCATGAACACTGAAGCTTTCTTT.

The chain couples TRBV5-6 to TRBJ2-1; D is unresolved. CDR1 and CDR2 (germline): SGHDT, YYEEEE. This CDR3 has 14 residues. The V end lost 1 base, the J end lost 7 bases, and 12 bases lay between the germline ends. In nucleotides, the CDR3 is TGTGCCAGCAGCTTGAGGCACCCCGGGAATGAGCAGTTCTTC. Amino acid sequence: CASSLRHPGNEQFF.